Listed here are 18 T cell receptor beta chains from one sample, sequenced in a study of blood T cell repertoires in COVID-19. The assay was immunoSEQ multiplex PCR, and TCRdb's table has in-frame clones only and misses some. The sample holds 330,000 or so clones, around 90% seen once. Sequenced material: peripheral blood. These receptors all stem from a man aged 30 to 39 with COVID-19, enrolled during active disease.

The chain joins TRBV12-3 or TRBV12-4 to TRBJ2-7; no clear D gene. Between the trimmed V and J ends, which lost 3 bases and 4 bases, there was a span of 7 bases. This CDR3 contains 12 residues. The chain's CDR3 is CASSFGPYEQYF. CDR3 coding DNA: TGTGCCAGCAGTTTCGGTCCTTACGAGCAGTACTTC.

This chain uses TRBV5-1 with TRBJ1-2; 8 nucleotides agree with TRBD1. The trim removed 4 bases at V and 6 bases at J, leaving 5 bases unmatched. Germline CDR1 is SGHRS and CDR2 is YFSETQ. The CDR3 is 13 residues long. Here the CDR3 reads CASSEQGVNGYTF. The CDR3 nucleotides are TGCGCCAGCAGCGAACAGGGGGTCAATGGCTACACCTTC.

This clone was seen a handful of times. J is TRBJ1-2 and V is TRBV6-1; 7 nucleotides align to TRBD1. The CDR3 is 19 amino acids. CDR1 is MNHNS, CDR2 SASEGT, per germline. The trim removed 4 bases at V and 3 bases at J, leaving 20 bases unmatched. The CDR3 DNA sequence: TGTGCCAGCAGTGGGGGACTGCGGCCGGGACAGCGGATGTACTATGGCTACACCTTC. Translated: CASSGGLRPGQRMYYGYTF.

V gene TRBV28 combines with J gene TRBJ2-7, with D perhaps matching TRBD2 (6 bases). Germline values: CDR1 MDHEN, CDR2 SYDVKM. The V end was cut by 6 bases, the J end by 4 bases, with 16 bases between. The CDR3 consists of 14 residues. The CDR3, as DNA: TGTGCCAGCAGCCCGCCGGGGACTGCATACGAGCAGTACTTC. Its protein is CASSPPGTAYEQYF.

The rearrangement joins TRBV4-3 to TRBJ2-1, with a weak D call TRBD2 (5 bases). The CDR3 has 20 amino acids. Germline CDR1 reads LGHNA; CDR2 reads YSLEER. V shed 1 base and J shed 0 bases, with 22 bases lying between them. CDR3 protein: CASSQALAGAPLSSYNEQFF. CDR3 in DNA: TGCGCCAGCAGCCAAGCCCTCGCGGGTGCCCCTCTTAGCTCCTACAATGAGCAGTTCTTC.

V usage is TRBV7-8 and J usage is TRBJ1-1; tentative D call: TRBD1 (5 bases). Germline V gives CDR1 SGHVS, CDR2 FQNEAQ. V lost 1 base and J lost 6, with 12 bases in between. The CDR3 runs 14 residues. The CDR3 DNA reads as TGTGCCAGCAGCTTAGGGCAGGGTATCGCTGAAGCTTTCTTT. It yields the protein CASSLGQGIAEAFF.

This rearrangement joins TRBV7-8 to TRBJ2-1; weak D call: TRBD1 (6 bases). The CDR3 consists of 16 residues. Germline loops: CDR1 SGHVS, CDR2 FQNEAQ. With 5 bases removed from V and 7 bases from J, the gap between germline ends came to 21 bases. The CDR3 DNA reads as TGTGCCAGCAGCCAAAAGGGGGTAAGTGAGGAGAATGAGCAGTTCTTC. This sequence encodes CASSQKGVSEENEQFF.

This chain joins TRBV11-2 and TRBJ2-1, with D perhaps TRBD2 (6 bases). CDR1 and CDR2 (germline): SGHAT, FQNNGV. This CDR3 is 17 amino acids long. Trimming cost V 5 bases and J 1 base, with 18 bases left between them. This chain's CDR3 is CASSRANGLLSYNEQFF. The CDR3 coding sequence is TGTGCCAGCAGCCGAGCGAACGGACTACTATCCTACAATGAGCAGTTCTTC.

The V and J genes are TRBV4-1 and TRBJ1-2, with 7 positions matching TRBD1. The CDR3 sequence is 14 residues long. Germline CDR1 reads MGHRA; CDR2 reads YSYEKL. V trimming: 2 bases; J trimming: 5 bases; junction bases outside the gene matches: 5. The DNA of the CDR3 is TGCGCCAGCAGCCAAACGACAGGGAAATATGGCTACACCTTC. It translates to CASSQTTGKYGYTF.

The chain is built from TRBV6-4 and TRBJ2-7, with D possibly being TRBD2 (5 bases). The CDR3 consists of 14 residues. Germline V gene sequence: CDR1 MRHNA, CDR2 SNTAGT. V was trimmed by 6 bases and J by 6 bases, leaving 18 bases between them. CDR3 amino acids: CASSVRRRSAEQYF. DNA of the CDR3: TGTGCCAGCAGCGTCCGTAGGAGGTCTGCCGAGCAGTACTTC.

In DNA, the CDR3 is TGTGCCAGTAGCCTAGATGCAGATACGCAGTATTTT. This gives the protein CASSLDADTQYF. The chain recombines TRBV19 with TRBJ2-3; no firm D call. V was pared by 6 bases and J by 4 bases, with 8 bases between. The CDR3 has 12 residues. Germline V gene sequence: CDR1 LNHDA, CDR2 SQIVND (reference sequence).

V usage is TRBV7-9 and J usage is TRBJ2-1, with TRBD2 matching over 7 bases. The CDR3 extends over 16 amino acids. The V gene end was trimmed by 5 bases and the J gene end by 0 bases; junction bases not matched to a gene: 7. Per the germline V gene, CDR1 is SEHNR and CDR2 is FQNEAQ (reference sequence). The chain's CDR3 is CASSPTAGPSYNEQFF. The CDR3 DNA follows: TGTGCCAGCAGCCCCACAGCGGGGCCCTCCTACAATGAGCAGTTCTTC.

The J gene is TRBJ1-1, the V gene TRBV6-2 or TRBV6-3, with 8 bases that match TRBD1. The V and J ends lost 4 bases and 3 bases, in that order; junction bases with no gene match: 7. CDR1 is MNHEY, CDR2 SVGEGT, per germline. The CDR3 length is 15 residues. The CDR3 sequence is CASSFNRGAYTEAFF. The CDR3 DNA is TGTGCCAGCAGTTTTAACAGGGGGGCTTACACTGAAGCTTTCTTT.

V and J are TRBV7-8 and TRBJ2-7; 9 bases are shared with TRBD2. The CDR3 runs 15 residues. Germline V gene data show CDR1 as SGHVS and CDR2 as FQNEAQ. With 3 bases clipped from V and 2 bases from J, the junction kept 5 bases outside the gene matches. This CDR3 is CASSFNLAGTYEQYF. The DNA of the CDR3 is TGTGCCAGCAGCTTCAATCTAGCGGGGACCTACGAGCAGTACTTC.

V gene TRBV6-6 combines with J gene TRBJ1-2; D call uncertain. CDR1 is MNHNY and CDR2 is SVGAGI in the germline V gene (reference sequence). Between the trimmed V and J ends, which lost 2 bases and 4 bases, there was a span of 11 bases. The CDR3 is 14 amino acids. CDR3: CASSYARDSYGYTF. The DNA for the CDR3 is TGTGCCAGCAGTTACGCCAGAGACTCCTATGGCTACACCTTC.

The V call is TRBV6-5, the J call TRBJ1-1, with 8 bases fitting TRBD1. V lost 2 bases, J lost 1 base, and 3 bases stayed unmatched. CDR3 size: 15 residues. Germline CDR1 and CDR2: MNHEY and SVGAGI. This CDR3 reads CASSYVQGANTEAFF. The CDR3 nucleotides read TGTGCCAGCAGTTACGTGCAGGGGGCGAACACTGAAGCTTTCTTT.

This clone has a single count. The genes are TRBV7-2 and TRBJ1-3; maybe TRBD1 (5 bases). This CDR3 is built from 17 residues. Germline V gene sequence: CDR1 SGHTA, CDR2 FQGNSA. Trimming cost V 0 bases and J 3 bases, with 15 bases left between them. The chain's CDR3 is CASSLALGGTYGNTIYF. CDR3 sequence (DNA): TGTGCCAGCAGCTTAGCGTTGGGGGGAACTTATGGAAACACCATATATTTT.

The chain links TRBV6-2 or TRBV6-3 to TRBJ2-3; TRBD2 matches at 12 bases. The CDR3 has 16 residues. The V segment lost 5 bases and the J segment 3 bases; nucleotides outside the gene matches: 6. Per the germline V gene, CDR1 is MNHEY and CDR2 is SVGEGT. The CDR3 loop reads CASSHQTSGGTDTQYF. DNA of the CDR3: TGTGCCAGCAGTCACCAGACTAGCGGGGGAACAGATACGCAGTATTTT.